The present T cell receptor (beta chain) was sequenced within a study of CD8+ T cells in alopecia areata. This CDR3 spans 17 amino acids. Per the germline V gene, CDR1 is SGHVS and CDR2 is FNYEAQ. V gave up 1 base and J gave up 4 bases; unmatched junction bases: 8. This clone was found a few times. The antigen remains unidentified. RNA was isolated and reverse transcribed to cDNA, the sequencing template. Sequenced by immunoSEQ multiplex PCR; TCRdb stores in-frame clones only, minus some. The sample holds approximately 140,000 clones, roughly 44% seen once. Peripheral blood, together with lesional scalp punch biopsies, was collected from alopecia areata patients. Researchers picked out CD4+ and CD8+ T cells from PBMCs by sorting. Study-wide results and caveats: The study found higher clonality in lesional than normal scalp, especially in alopecia totalis/universalis.

Sequencing was performed on CD4+ T cells sorted from blood. The receptor was isolated from a human donor with alopecia areata. The V call is TRBV7-6, the J call TRBJ2-7, with 12 bases aligning to TRBD2. CDR3 loop: CASSLGQLAGGPYEQYF. DNA for the CDR3: TGTGCCAGCAGCTTAGGACAGCTAGCGGGAGGGCCGTACGAGCAGTACTTC.